This passage covers 20 T cell receptor beta chains from one sample sequenced in a study of blood T cell repertoires in COVID-19. Here immunoSEQ multiplex PCR was the method, and the copy in TCRdb shows in-frame clones only, minus some. In the table there are about 380,000 clones, 81% of which are singletons. Material for sequencing was peripheral blood. These receptors came from a human donor with acute or convalescent COVID-19. The donor label of this sample is uncertain.

The chain links TRBV7-2 to TRBJ1-1; TRBD1 is a possible D gene (6 bases). Germline V gives CDR1 SGHTA, CDR2 FQGNSA. Trimming removed 5 bases at V and 7 bases at J, with 11 bases between. The CDR3 is 12 amino acids. The CDR3 DNA sequence: TGTGCCAGCAGCCATAGGGGGTTTGAAGCTTTCTTT. Its translation is CASSHRGFEAFF.

The CDR3 nucleotides read TGTGCCAGCAGTCCGGGGGGGGGACAGCCCCAGCATTTT. Amino acids: CASSPGGGQPQHF. This chain links TRBV6-5 with TRBJ1-5; D is perhaps TRBD1 (5 bases). The CDR3 sequence is 13 residues long. Germline V gene data show CDR1 as MNHEY and CDR2 as SVGAGI. V lost 5 bases to trimming and J lost 7 bases, with 12 bases between them.

The chain joins TRBV10-3 to TRBJ1-1; TRBD1 matches at 12 bases. Germline values: CDR1 ENHRY, CDR2 SYGVKD. The CDR3 spans 17 residues. V lost 4 bases to trimming and J lost 1 base; unmatched junction nucleotides: 7. The CDR3 here is CAISGDRGLPSNTEAFF. For the CDR3, the DNA is TGTGCCATCAGTGGGGACAGGGGGCTACCATCGAACACTGAAGCTTTCTTT.

This clone showed up just once. The chain couples TRBV28 to TRBJ1-3, with D perhaps TRBD1 (6 bases). V lost 6 bases to trimming and J lost 2 bases, with 14 bases between them. Germline CDR1 and CDR2: MDHEN and SYDVKM. There are 15 residues in the CDR3. CDR3 DNA sequence: TGTGCCAGCAGAGGGGGGGGCGTACCTGGAAACACCATATATTTT. Its protein product is CASRGGGVPGNTIYF. Complete variable domain (other parts from reference TRBV28 and TRBJ1-3): DVKVTQSSRYLVKRTGEKVFLECVQDMDHENMFWYRQDPGLGLRLIYFSYDVKMKEKGDIPEGYSVSREKKERFSLILESASTNQTSMYLCASRGGGVPGNTIYFGEGSWLTVV.

This clone was recorded only once. V gene TRBV28 combines with J gene TRBJ1-2; the match to TRBD1 covers 12 bases. J was trimmed by 8 bases and V by 5 bases; bases with no gene match: 15. Germline assignment: CDR1 MDHEN and CDR2 SYDVKM. CDR3 length equals 17 residues. The CDR3 spells CASSPGTGGGLRYGYTF. Here the CDR3 DNA reads TGTGCCAGCAGTCCTGGGACAGGGGGCGGTTTACGATACGGCTACACCTTC.

This chain links TRBV5-1 with TRBJ2-3; 9 bases are shared with TRBD2. Trimming cost V 0 bases and J 4 bases; bases outside gene matches: 6. The length of the CDR3 is 16 residues. Germline V CDR1 and CDR2: SGHRS, YFSETQ. The CDR3 nucleotides are TGCGCCAGCAGCTTGGTCCAGGGACTAGCCGCAGATACGCAGTATTTT. Translated: CASSLVQGLAADTQYF.

The CDR3 is CASRTGIIGELFF. DNA of the CDR3: TGTGCCAGCAGGACAGGGATCATCGGGGAGCTGTTTTTT. The rearrangement links TRBV6-5 to TRBJ2-2; 7 nucleotides match TRBD1. This CDR3 contains 13 residues. V lost 6 bases and J lost 7; bases outside the gene matches: 5. CDR1 MNHEY and CDR2 SVGAGI come from the germline V gene.

V and J are TRBV5-1 and TRBJ1-1; a weak D match, TRBD1 (5 bases). This CDR3 region has 13 residues. Germline V CDR1 and CDR2: SGHRS, YFSETQ. The V gene lost 4 bases and the J gene lost 5 bases, with 12 bases spanning the gap. The CDR3 loop reads CASSQWGMTEAFF. CDR3 sequence (DNA): TGCGCCAGCAGCCAATGGGGCATGACTGAAGCTTTCTTT.

The chain uses TRBV7-2 and TRBJ1-1; D may be TRBD1 (5 bases). Germline-derived CDR1 and CDR2 are SGHTA and FQGNSA. Trimming removed 2 bases from V and 5 bases from J, with 12 bases in between. The CDR3 runs to 14 residues. The CDR3 reads CASSLRGFGTEAFF. For the CDR3, the DNA is TGTGCCAGCAGCTTAAGGGGATTCGGGACTGAAGCTTTCTTT.

The rearrangement uses TRBV7-2 and TRBJ1-1; D gene uncertain. The CDR3 consists of 13 residues. The germline CDR1 and CDR2 sequences are SGHTA and FQGNSA. With 3 bases removed from V and 6 bases from J, the gap between germline ends came to 11 bases. The CDR3 region has the DNA TGTGCCAGCAGCTTTCGAGTCCCCGCTGAAGCTTTCTTT. Translated: CASSFRVPAEAFF.

The chain links TRBV7-9 to TRBJ2-1; TRBD2 agrees at 11 bases. V gave up 3 bases and J gave up 5 bases; unmatched junction bases: 0. CDR3 size: 14 residues. Germline CDR1 reads SEHNR; CDR2 reads FQNEAQ (reference sequence). The CDR3 reads CASSLGLADNEQFF. The CDR3 region has the DNA TGTGCCAGCAGCTTGGGACTAGCGGACAATGAGCAGTTCTTC.

The chain combines TRBV30 with TRBJ1-1, with D unresolved. The V end lost 3 bases, the J end lost 1 base, and 12 bases lay between the germline ends. CDR1 and CDR2 (germline): GTSNPN, SVGIG (reference sequence). This CDR3 is 14 amino acids long. The CDR3 bases are TGTGCCTGGAGGCCGGGTAAGGCGAACACTGAAGCTTTCTTT. This gives the protein CAWRPGKANTEAFF.

The chain joins TRBV15 to TRBJ1-5; no reliable D call. This CDR3 has 14 residues. V lost 3 bases to trimming and J lost 6 bases, with 12 bases between them. Per the germline V gene, CDR1 is LNHNV and CDR2 is YYDKDF (reference sequence). CDR3 protein: CATSSSISGQPQHF. CDR3 coding DNA: TGTGCCACCAGCAGCTCCATTTCGGGTCAGCCCCAGCATTTT.

The V gene is TRBV18, the J gene TRBJ2-7; D is possibly TRBD1 (6 bases). Germline loops: CDR1 KGHSH, CDR2 LQKENI. V dropped 3 bases and J dropped 3 bases, with 12 bases sitting between them. The CDR3 is 14 residues long. The CDR3 region is CASSPTRDNYEQYF. The CDR3 DNA is TGTGCCAGCTCACCTACTCGGGACAACTACGAGCAGTACTTC.

The genes are TRBV9 and TRBJ2-5, with a tentative D call TRBD2 (5 bases). V shed 0 bases and J shed 5 bases, with 14 bases lying between them. Germline loops: CDR1 SGDLS, CDR2 YYNGEE. CDR3 length: 15 residues. This chain's CDR3 is CASSVGVSGWETQYF. CDR3 DNA sequence: TGTGCCAGCAGCGTAGGGGTTTCGGGGTGGGAGACCCAGTACTTC.

The J gene is TRBJ1-1, the V gene TRBV5-4, with D possibly TRBD1 on 6 matching bases. This CDR3 is built from 13 residues. Trimming removed 1 base at V and 8 bases at J, with 12 bases between. Per germline, CDR1 SGHNT and CDR2 YYREEE (reference sequence). The CDR3 loop is CASSLTGNSEAFF. CDR3 DNA: TGTGCCAGCAGCTTGACAGGGAATTCGGAAGCTTTCTTT.

This clone has more than one count but fewer than ten. The CDR3 DNA is TGTGCCAGCAGCCAGACTAGCGGGGTCCGGGAGACCCAGTACTTC. It yields the protein CASSQTSGVRETQYF. The chain uses TRBV4-2 and TRBJ2-5, with TRBD2 identical over 11 bases. The CDR3 is made up of 15 amino acids. The trim removed 3 bases at V and 5 bases at J, leaving 5 bases unmatched. The V gene's germline CDR1 is LGHNA and CDR2 YNFKEQ.

As regards this clone: The sample holds other DNA sequences that translate to the same CDR3. The V and J genes are TRBV30 and TRBJ1-1, with 7 bases aligning to TRBD1. The CDR3 is made up of 12 amino acids. The germline CDR1 and CDR2 sequences are GTSNPN and SVGIG (reference sequence). V lost 4 bases, J lost 4 bases, and 3 bases stayed unmatched. The DNA of the CDR3 is TGTGCCTGGACAGGGGGTTTCACTGAAGCTTTCTTT. Amino acids: CAWTGGFTEAFF. The full variable domain, its missing parts supplied by reference TRBV30 and TRBJ1-1, is SQTIHQWPATLVQPVGSPLSLECTVEGTSNPNLYWYRQAAGRGLQLLFYSVGIGQISSEVPQNLSASRPQDRQFILSSKKLLLSDSGFYLCAWTGGFTEAFFGQGTRLTVV.

This clone occurred once. The chain recombines TRBV7-9 with TRBJ2-3; 14 bases map to TRBD2. The CDR3 runs 18 residues. The J segment lost 1 base and the V segment lost 4 bases, leaving 7 bases of the junction unmatched. Germline loops: CDR1 SEHNR, CDR2 FQNEAQ (reference sequence). The CDR3 DNA is TGTGCCAGCAGCTCGGGACTAGCGGGAGATCATGGCACAGATACGCAGTATTTT. It specifies CASSSGLAGDHGTDTQYF.

The chain links TRBV7-2 to TRBJ2-5; 8 positions agree with TRBD1. The CDR3 spans 14 residues. Germline CDR1 is SGHTA and CDR2 is FQGNSA. After removal of 5 bases from V and 4 bases from J, the junction contained 6 bases not matched to a gene. This CDR3 reads CASSQPGQAETQYF. CDR3 nucleotides: TGTGCCAGCAGCCAACCGGGACAGGCAGAGACCCAGTACTTC.